These 4 T cell receptor beta chains originate from one sample sequenced in a study of shared clonotypes between healthy human individuals. The data were produced by immunoSEQ multiplex PCR, yet TCRdb's version contains in-frame clones alone and is incomplete. The table records 1.5 million to 1.9 million clones, 98% of them present only once. The sample was naive CD4+ T cells sorted from blood. The subset denotes: CD45RA+ positively selected. These receptors were taken from a man aged 25-45 years in good health.

The V gene is TRBV2, the J gene TRBJ2-7, with TRBD1 as a possible D gene (6 bases). The germline gives CDR1 SNHLY, CDR2 FYNNEI. Trimming took 8 bases from V and 4 from J, leaving 15 bases between them. The CDR3 is made up of 13 amino acids. This CDR3 reads CASFSDRLYEQYF. CDR3 in DNA: TGTGCCAGCTTTTCTGACAGGCTTTACGAGCAGTACTTC.

The genes are TRBV14 and TRBJ2-1, with D possibly matching TRBD1 (5 bases). Germline values: CDR1 SGHDN, CDR2 FVKESK. This CDR3 region has 17 residues. Deletions cut 1 base from V and 0 bases from J, with 13 bases between. Written as DNA, the CDR3 is TGTGCCAGCAGCCAAGCCGGACACCTTATCTCCTACAATGAGCAGTTCTTC. This sequence encodes CASSQAGHLISYNEQFF.

The chain carries TRBV4-2 and TRBJ1-5; D uncertain. Germline loops: CDR1 LGHNA, CDR2 YNFKEQ. The CDR3 has 14 residues. With 0 bases removed from V and 5 bases from J, the gap between germline ends came to 8 bases. CDR3 nucleotides: TGTGCCAGCAGCCAAGATCCAGACTATCAGCCCCAGCATTTT. It yields the protein CASSQDPDYQPQHF.

The chain combines TRBV10-3 with TRBJ1-1, with D perhaps TRBD1 (5 bases). CDR3 length: 13 amino acids. In germline, CDR1 is ENHRY, CDR2 SYGVKD. Between the trimmed V and J ends, which lost 5 bases and 11 bases, there was a span of 18 bases. In DNA, the CDR3 is TGTGCCATCAGTTGGGATCCAGGGCGTCATGCTTTCTTT. Protein product: CAISWDPGRHAFF.